This T cell receptor beta chain stems from a study of control samples from healthy donors and cancer patients. Clones were sequenced by immunoSEQ multiplex PCR, and TCRdb holds only the in-frame ones, with some missing. Among 100,000 to 150,000 clones listed, 75% to 95% were seen once. Germline V CDR1 and CDR2: MNHEY, SVGAGI. The CDR3 is made up of 14 amino acids. The V and J ends lost 5 bases and 2 bases respectively, with 12 bases between them. The sequence derives from a man younger than 35 in good health. The material sequenced was blood. This chain connects TRBV6-5 to TRBJ1-1; TRBD1 might be the D (5 bases). CDR3 region: CASSPPGGNTEAFF. CDR3 coding DNA: TGTGCCAGCAGTCCCCCGGGGGGTAACACTGAAGCTTTCTTT.